This paragraph covers one TCR beta chain sequence. The data were taken from a study of T cells in tumors after PD-1 blockade. Germline loops: CDR1 SGHVS, CDR2 FQNEAQ. This CDR3 region has 14 residues. Trimming at V came to 5 bases and at J to 10 bases, leaving 4 bases not matched to a gene. Generated by immunoSEQ multiplex PCR, the TCRdb table keeps only in-frame clones and is missing some. The profile covers about 33,000 clones, with about three quarters appearing a single time and 38% taken by the ten largest. Sequencing was performed on PBMCs, taken before anti-PD-1 treatment. The rearrangement uses TRBV7-8 and TRBJ2-1; the match to TRBD2 covers 14 bases. The TCR comes from a human donor with basal cell carcinoma. CDR3 protein: CASSRLAGGYEQFF. In DNA form, the CDR3 reads TGTGCCAGCAGCAGACTAGCGGGAGGGTACGAGCAGTTCTTC.